This T cell receptor beta chain was sequenced for a study of OX40 agonist ivuxolimab in advanced cancers. Study information: Partial responses were recorded for three patients, including one with hepatocellular carcinoma and two with cutaneous melanoma.

Germline CDR1 SNHLY, CDR2 FYNNEI. V shed 3 bases, J shed 3 bases, and the junction held 4 bases outside the gene matches. CDR3 length: 14 amino acids. This clone was observed once. Profiled with immunoSEQ multiplex PCR; TCRdb holds only in-frame clones, not every one. The sample contains about 100,000 clones, around 90% of which appear only once. The sequencing here drew on CD4+ or CD8+ T cells sorted from blood, taken in a trial of the OX40 agonist ivuxolimab. The clonotype was recovered from an adult with an advanced solid tumor such as melanoma, head and neck, liver or kidney cancer. V and J are TRBV2 and TRBJ1-2; 7 nucleotides match TRBD1. In DNA form, the CDR3 reads TGTGCCAGCAGTGAGGGAGGGGGCGACTATGGCTACACCTTC. This codes for CASSEGGGDYGYTF.